The T cell receptor beta chain described here comes from a study of CD4 T cells in relation to SARS-CoV-2 and coronaviruses. About the study: After roughly 11 days of antigen culture, PBMC TCR beta CDR3s were sequenced. Convalescent patients were 7 or 8 males and a few females; two were Hispanic.

V gave up 2 bases and J gave up 5 bases; unmatched junction bases: 12. Germline CDR1 is SEHNR and CDR2 is FQNEAQ (reference sequence). The CDR3 spans 16 residues. CD4 enrichment then naive enrichment separated naive from memory CD4+ cells. 10^5 naive or memory CD4+ cells were cultured with CEF peptides for nine to ten days. Note on this clone: The target antigen is unknown.

Sequenced by immunoSEQ multiplex PCR; TCRdb stores in-frame clones only, minus some. The top ten hold around 4.2% of the sample, which has about 37,000 clones, approximately 81% seen once. This sequence joins TRBV7-9 and TRBJ2-7, with 7 bases fitting TRBD2. Sequenced: naive CD4+ T cells from PBMCs, cultured in vitro. Subset defined: naive CD4+ T cells isolated by negative enrichment. The origin of this receptor is an adult with COVID-19. The CDR3 here is CASSLTLGGRTNEQYF. The CDR3, as DNA: TGTGCCAGCAGCTTAACCTTGGGCGGGAGAACAAACGAGCAGTACTTC.